The 28 T cell receptor beta chains below all came from one sample that was sequenced in a study of regulatory T cells in long-lasting Graves disease listed by TCRdb under 2021. Receptor libraries were prepared by multiplex PCR. The instrument was an Illumina HiSeq 4000. iRepertoire HTBI primers and Arm-PCR amplification of CDR3 regions were used to construct TCR beta libraries. TCRdb passed the public sequencing reads through fastp at Q25 and MiXCR, retaining productive beta sequences. Entries are consolidated by CDR3 protein sequence, retaining the most common genes and DNA. This sample holds approximately 500,000 distinct CDR3 sequences; approximately 21% were observed only once. Around 7% of the sample is in the top ten clones. The time point label for this specimen denotes: persistent/refractory GD, antithyroid drugs over 5 years with positive TRAb. RNA was extracted from PBMCs in TRIzol for both TCR sequencing and RNA sequencing.

The source was peripheral blood mononuclear cells (PBMCs), collected when the disease was refractory, from a patient treated with antithyroid drugs. The receptors come from a female donor with Graves disease.

In this sample, this clonotype turned up many times. This chain joins TRBV6-2 or TRBV6-3 and TRBJ2-5, with a tentative D call TRBD1 (6 bases). Between the trimmed V and J ends, which lost 6 bases and 2 bases, there was a span of 13 bases. This CDR3 is built from 14 residues. The germline V gene has CDR1 MNHEY and CDR2 SVGEGT. DNA for the CDR3: TGTGCCAGCAGCGACAGGAAGGCTCAAGAGACCCAGTACTTC. Encoded protein: CASSDRKAQETQYF.

The rearrangement uses TRBV9 and TRBJ2-2, with 8 bases matching TRBD1. The V gene end was trimmed by 3 bases and the J gene end by 4 bases; junction bases not matched to a gene: 11. The CDR3 extends over 17 amino acids. Germline assignment: CDR1 SGDLS and CDR2 YYNGEE. CDR3 protein: CASSAERQGSLTGELFF. The CDR3 coding sequence is TGTGCCAGCAGCGCGGAAAGACAGGGGTCCCTCACCGGGGAGCTGTTTTTT.

This chain uses TRBV27 with TRBJ1-2; D remains unclear. The V and J ends lost 8 bases and 7 bases respectively, with 20 bases between them. The CDR3 covers 14 residues. Germline CDR1 is MNHEY and CDR2 is SMNVEV (reference sequence). The CDR3 nucleotides read TGTGCCAGCTCAACTTGGGTGGTTGGAGGTGGCTACACCTTC. It yields the protein CASSTWVVGGGYTF.

The chain joins TRBV6-1 to TRBJ2-7, with 7 bases fitting TRBD2. Germline-derived CDR1 and CDR2 are MNHNS and SASEGT. The CDR3 sequence is 13 residues long. V lost 10 bases, J lost 5 bases, and 11 bases stayed unmatched. CDR3 sequence: CATQMGGVHEQYF. CDR3 nucleotide sequence: TGTGCCACCCAGATGGGAGGGGTCCACGAGCAGTACTTC.

This clonotype was counted ten times or more. This chain links TRBV19 with TRBJ1-1; the D gene is possibly TRBD1 (5 bases). Trimming shortened V by 6 bases and J by 3 bases, and 14 bases separated the two germline ends. CDR1 and CDR2 from the germline V gene are LNHDA and SQIVND (reference sequence). There are 14 residues in the CDR3. CDR3 amino acids: CASREGPWDTEAFF. The CDR3 DNA reads TGTGCCAGTAGAGAGGGACCCTGGGACACTGAAGCTTTCTTT.

In this sample, this clonotype turned up a few times. The chain uses TRBV4-1 and TRBJ1-1; D may be TRBD1 (5 bases). This CDR3 comprises 15 residues. CDR1 is MGHRA, CDR2 YSYEKL, per germline. The V end lost 3 bases, the J end lost 4 bases, and 15 bases lay between the germline ends. The CDR3 DNA reads TGCGCCAGCAGCCACCGGGCGGGGGAGGGCACTGAAGCTTTCTTT. Protein sequence: CASSHRAGEGTEAFF.

This clonotype was detected ten times or more. The genes are TRBV28 and TRBJ1-5; no clear D. CDR1 and CDR2 (germline): MDHEN, SYDVKM. Trimming shortened V by 6 bases and J by 0 bases, and 15 bases separated the two germline ends. The CDR3 has 16 amino acids. The CDR3 region is CASRPLGSYSNQPQHF. The CDR3 DNA follows: TGTGCCAGCAGACCTCTTGGGTCATATAGCAATCAGCCCCAGCATTTT.

The V and J genes are TRBV29-1 and TRBJ2-2; D is possibly TRBD1 or TRBD2 (5 bases each). CDR1 and CDR2 (germline): SQVTM, ANQGSEA. The V end was cut by 7 bases, the J end by 6 bases, with 27 bases between. The CDR3 spans 17 residues. In DNA, the CDR3 is TGCAGCGCTCAAACCCCCCCATGGGCAGGGACGCCCGGGGAGCTGTTTTTT. Its protein is CSAQTPPWAGTPGELFF.

V gene TRBV6-1 combines with J gene TRBJ2-3; D gene ambiguous. The CDR3 spans 13 residues. Germline-derived CDR1 and CDR2 are MNHNS and SASEGT. Trimming shortened V by 6 bases and J by 5 bases, and 12 bases separated the two germline ends. Written as DNA, the CDR3 is TGTGCCAGCAGAGATGACCCGGGAGATACGCAGTATTTT. Translating it yields CASRDDPGDTQYF.

This clonotype was detected a few times. The chain is built from TRBV11-3 and TRBJ2-5; D unresolved. The V gene lost 0 bases and the J gene lost 4 bases, with 9 bases spanning the gap. CDR1 and CDR2 (germline): SGHNT, YENEEA. This CDR3 has 14 residues. The CDR3 reads CASSLDLAPETQYF. CDR3 coding DNA: TGTGCCAGCAGCTTAGATTTAGCCCCAGAGACCCAGTACTTC.

This clonotype was observed many times. This sequence joins TRBV30 and TRBJ2-7, with D uncertain. Germline CDR1 GTSNPN, CDR2 SVGIG (reference sequence). The V and J ends lost 0 bases and 6 bases respectively, with 9 bases between them. The CDR3 extends over 12 amino acids. The DNA for the CDR3 is TGTGCCTGGAGTGTAAGTGGGGTCGAGCAGTACTTC. As protein: CAWSVSGVEQYF.

There are many counts of this clonotype. This sequence joins TRBV12-3 or TRBV12-4 and TRBJ1-1; 8 bases line up with TRBD1. The CDR3 contains 13 residues. Trimming took 6 bases from V and 4 from J; bases not matched to a gene: 4. The CDR3 region is CASRPGGGTEAFF. CDR3 sequence (DNA): TGTGCCAGCAGACCAGGGGGCGGCACTGAAGCTTTCTTT.

There are a few counts of this clonotype. This sequence joins TRBV28 and TRBJ1-2, with TRBD1 matching over 10 bases. Germline lookup yields CDR1 MDHEN and CDR2 SYDVKM. The CDR3 runs to 17 residues. Losses at the gene ends were 5 bases for V and 6 bases for J; bases not matched to a gene: 15. CDR3 in amino acids: CASSPPLLGTGENGYTF. The CDR3 DNA follows: TGTGCCAGCAGTCCTCCTTTATTGGGGACAGGGGAAAATGGCTACACCTTC.

This clonotype turned up a few times. The chain combines TRBV5-1 with TRBJ1-4, with TRBD1 matching 9 bases. Trimming at V came to 4 bases and at J to 13 bases, leaving 14 bases not matched to a gene. Germline values: CDR1 SGHRS, CDR2 YFSETQ. This CDR3 has 15 residues. This chain's CDR3 is CASSPSGTGQGGLFF. The CDR3, as DNA: TGCGCCAGCAGCCCTTCAGGGACAGGGCAAGGAGGACTGTTTTTT.

This chain connects TRBV4-3 to TRBJ2-5; 7 nucleotides line up with TRBD2. Germline V CDR1 and CDR2: LGHNA, YSLEER. There are 19 residues in the CDR3. Unmatched junction bases numbered 14, after V lost 0 bases and J lost 1 base. This chain's CDR3 is CASSQDWGLLAGLQETQYF. CDR3 nucleotides: TGCGCCAGCAGCCAAGATTGGGGCCTTTTAGCGGGCCTCCAAGAGACCCAGTACTTC.

This clonotype was detected ten times or more. The V gene is TRBV6-1, the J gene TRBJ1-1; 9 bases map to TRBD1. Looked up from germline, CDR1 is MNHNS and CDR2 is SASEGT. Losses at the gene ends were 7 bases for V and 3 bases for J; bases not matched to a gene: 6. The CDR3 consists of 14 residues. This CDR3 reads CASISGQGDTEAFF. The CDR3 coding sequence is TGTGCCAGCATTTCGGGACAGGGAGACACTGAAGCTTTCTTT.

This clonotype occurred a few times. The V gene is TRBV9, the J gene TRBJ1-5; unclear D gene. Between the trimmed V and J ends, which lost 7 bases and 7 bases, there was a span of 21 bases. The CDR3 spans 15 residues. CDR1 and CDR2 from the germline V gene are SGDLS and YYNGEE. CDR3 DNA: TGTGCCAGCGCTCCCGAGGACGGTGTTGGGCAGCCCCAGCATTTT. Translating gives CASAPEDGVGQPQHF.

This clonotype appeared a few times. This may be a read error, as it is one base from a much larger clone. This chain joins TRBV29-1 and TRBJ1-1, with no clear D. Deletions cut 6 bases from V and 0 bases from J, with 5 bases between. Looked up from germline, CDR1 is SQVTM and CDR2 is ANQGSEA. The CDR3 has 11 amino acids. The CDR3 DNA reads as TGCAGCGTACAGATGAACACTGAAGCTTTCTTT. It specifies CSVQMNTEAFF.

This clonotype was detected a few times. The J gene is TRBJ1-6, the V gene TRBV5-1; D is uncertain. Germline V lookup: CDR1 SGHRS, CDR2 YFSETQ. The germline V and J ends were trimmed by 0 bases and 4 bases, with 17 bases remaining between them. The CDR3 covers 18 residues. Here the CDR3 DNA reads TGCGCCAGCAGCTTGGCCCCGGACGGGAGGGCGTATAATTCACCCCTCCACTTT. It specifies CASSLAPDGRAYNSPLHF.

This clonotype was detected many times. V gene TRBV12-5 combines with J gene TRBJ2-2; 13 bases are shared with TRBD2. The trim removed 9 bases at V and 3 bases at J, leaving 1 base unmatched. The germline CDR1 and CDR2 sequences are LGHNT and FRNRAP. The CDR3 runs 14 residues. The CDR3 spells CASGLAGDTGELFF. The CDR3 DNA sequence: TGTGCTAGCGGACTAGCGGGAGACACCGGGGAGCTGTTTTTT.

J is TRBJ1-1 and V is TRBV11-1; D possibly corresponds to TRBD1 (6 bases). V lost 5 bases to trimming and J lost 6 bases, with 19 bases between them. The CDR3 sequence is 15 residues long. Germline lookup yields CDR1 SGHAT and CDR2 FQDESV (reference sequence). The CDR3 DNA reads TGTGCCAGCAGCGCCATAGGGGGTCTGATCCCTGAAGCTTTCTTT. This codes for CASSAIGGLIPEAFF.

The chain joins TRBV7-9 to TRBJ2-7; tentatively, D is TRBD2 (5 bases). Trimming took 7 bases from V and 0 from J, leaving 13 bases between them. The CDR3 is 14 residues long. CDR1 SEHNR and CDR2 FQNEAQ come from the germline V gene (reference sequence). Written as DNA, the CDR3 is TGTGCCAGCACCGGGGAAGTATACTCCTACGAGCAGTACTTC. Translating it yields CASTGEVYSYEQYF.

The chain couples TRBV14 to TRBJ2-7, with D maybe TRBD2 (6 bases). CDR3 length equals 13 residues. Germline lookup yields CDR1 SGHDN and CDR2 FVKESK. Trimming pared 8 bases from V and 2 bases from J, leaving 13 bases between. CDR3 region: CASCRTGAYEQYF. In DNA, the CDR3 is TGTGCCAGCTGCAGGACGGGAGCCTACGAGCAGTACTTC.

The CDR3: CASSLERGTRTYEQYF. CDR3 nucleotide sequence: TGCGCCAGCAGCTTGGAAAGGGGAACCAGGACCTACGAGCAGTACTTC. The rearrangement links TRBV5-1 to TRBJ2-7, with D perhaps matching TRBD1 (5 bases). The CDR3 has 16 amino acids. Germline values: CDR1 SGHRS, CDR2 YFSETQ. The V and J ends lost 0 bases and 2 bases respectively, with 15 bases between them. Full variable domain (rest looked up from reference TRBV5-1 and TRBJ2-7): KAGVTQTPRYLIKTRGQQVTLSCSPISGHRSVSWYQQTPGQGLQFLFEYFSETQRNKGNFPGRFSGRQFSNSRSEMNVSTLELGDSALYLCASSLERGTRTYEQYFGPGTRLTVT.

This clonotype was counted ten times or more. The CDR3 sequence: CASSYTGTGGTEAFF. DNA for the CDR3: TGTGCCAGCAGTTACACCGGGACAGGGGGTACTGAAGCTTTCTTT. The rearrangement links TRBV12-3 or TRBV12-4 to TRBJ1-1; 11 bases map to TRBD1. This CDR3 comprises 15 residues. Unmatched junction bases numbered 6, after V lost 4 bases and J lost 5 bases.

This clonotype was recorded at least ten times. The chain joins TRBV29-1 to TRBJ2-7; 7 nucleotides match TRBD1. V lost 3 bases and J lost 0; bases outside the gene matches: 2. There are 13 residues in the CDR3. Germline CDR1 reads SQVTM; CDR2 reads ANQGSEA. In DNA form, the CDR3 reads TGCAGCGTTGAGGGACAGTACTCCTACGAGCAGTACTTC. It translates to CSVEGQYSYEQYF.

This clonotype was counted many times. This chain joins TRBV28 and TRBJ2-5; D may be TRBD1 or TRBD2 (5 bases each). The CDR3 spans 15 residues. Germline loops: CDR1 MDHEN, CDR2 SYDVKM. V lost 5 bases to trimming and J lost 0 bases, with 13 bases between them. The CDR3 DNA follows: TGTGCCAGCAGTGGGGGTCAGCAGTACCAAGAGACCCAGTACTTC. It is translated as CASSGGQQYQETQYF. Full variable domain (outside the CDR3, taken from reference TRBV28 and TRBJ2-5): DVKVTQSSRYLVKRTGEKVFLECVQDMDHENMFWYRQDPGLGLRLIYFSYDVKMKEKGDIPEGYSVSREKKERFSLILESASTNQTSMYLCASSGGQQYQETQYFGPGTRLLVL.

This clonotype was recorded many times. The rearrangement uses TRBV6-5 and TRBJ1-1; possibly TRBD1 for D (5 bases). Germline CDR1 MNHEY, CDR2 SVGAGI. Trimming stripped 1 base from V and 6 bases from J, with 18 bases between. The CDR3 is made up of 16 amino acids. The CDR3 DNA is TGTGCCAGCAGTTACTTTCGACTCCCCGGGGGACCTGAAGCTTTCTTT. It codes for CASSYFRLPGGPEAFF.